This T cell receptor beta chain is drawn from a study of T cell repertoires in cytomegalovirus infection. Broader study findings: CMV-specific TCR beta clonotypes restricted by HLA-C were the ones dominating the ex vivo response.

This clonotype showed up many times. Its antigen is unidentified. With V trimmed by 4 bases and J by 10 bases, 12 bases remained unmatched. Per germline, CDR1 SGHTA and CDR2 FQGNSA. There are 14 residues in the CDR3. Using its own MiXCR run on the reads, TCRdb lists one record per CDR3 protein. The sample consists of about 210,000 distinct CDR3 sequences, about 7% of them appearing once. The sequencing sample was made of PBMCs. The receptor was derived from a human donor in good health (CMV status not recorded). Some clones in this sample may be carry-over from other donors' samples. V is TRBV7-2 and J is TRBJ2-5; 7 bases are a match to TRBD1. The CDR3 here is CASSSHLNRQGQYF. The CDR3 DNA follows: TGTGCCAGCAGCTCCCATCTAAATCGACAGGGCCAGTACTTC. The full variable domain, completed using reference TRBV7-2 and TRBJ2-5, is GAGVSQSPSNKVTEKGKDVELRCDPISGHTALYWYRQSLGQGLEFLIYFQGNSAPDKSGLPSDRFSAERTGGSVSTLTIQRTQQEDSAVYLCASSSHLNRQGQYFGPGTRLLVL.